This T cell receptor (beta chain) is drawn from a study of blood T cell repertoires in COVID-19. Study context: Researchers got acute and convalescent COVID-19 samples from the United States, Italy and Spain.

Germline CDR1 is LGHDT and CDR2 is YNNKEL (reference sequence). The CDR3 contains 13 residues. Trimming left V 1 base short and J 1 base short, with 4 bases between. Profiling relied on immunoSEQ multiplex PCR, and the TCRdb table lists in-frame clones only, not all of them. The data hold approximately 36,000 clones, with 84% observed a single time. Followed over time, Seattle patients had been enrolled while infection was active. The sample comprised peripheral blood. V and J are TRBV3-1 (or the pseudogene TRBV3-2) and TRBJ1-1; D not certain. The clonotype was recovered from a man between 60 and 70 years old with COVID-19, enrolled during active disease. CDR3 coding DNA: TGTGCCAGCAGCCAAGGTCAGAACACTGAAGCTTTCTTT. It translates to CASSQGQNTEAFF.